Sequencing of this T cell receptor (beta chain) was carried out in a study of blood T cell repertoires in COVID-19. This clone was counted once. Assay used: immunoSEQ multiplex PCR; TCRdb lists only in-frame clones, some missing. This table has about 240,000 clones, about 84% appearing once. V was pared by 2 bases and J by 4 bases, with 7 bases of the junction left unmatched. In germline, CDR1 is KGHSH, CDR2 LQKENI. The CDR3 is 15 amino acids. The source material was peripheral blood. The TCR originated in a man aged 80 or over with acute or convalescent COVID-19. The chain uses TRBV18 and TRBJ1-1, with 7 positions matching TRBD1. CDR3 residues: CASSPSRGLGTEAFF. In nucleotides, the CDR3 is TGTGCCAGCTCACCAAGTAGGGGGCTCGGCACTGAAGCTTTCTTT.